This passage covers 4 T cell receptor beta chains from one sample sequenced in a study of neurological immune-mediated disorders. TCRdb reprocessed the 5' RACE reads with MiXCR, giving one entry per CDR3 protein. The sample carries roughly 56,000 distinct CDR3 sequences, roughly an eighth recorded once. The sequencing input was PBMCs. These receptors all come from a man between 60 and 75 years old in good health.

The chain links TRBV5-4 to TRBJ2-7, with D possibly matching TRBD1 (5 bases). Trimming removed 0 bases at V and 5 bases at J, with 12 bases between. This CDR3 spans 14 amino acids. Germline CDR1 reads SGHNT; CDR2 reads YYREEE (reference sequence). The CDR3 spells CASSLVGRVNEQYF. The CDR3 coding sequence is TGTGCCAGCAGCTTGGTGGGCAGGGTCAACGAGCAGTACTTC. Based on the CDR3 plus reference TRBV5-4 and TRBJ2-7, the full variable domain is ETGVTQSPTHLIKTRGQQVTLRCSSQSGHNTVSWYQQALGQGPQFIFQYYREEENGRGNFPPRFSGLQFPNYSSELNVNALELDDSALYLCASSLVGRVNEQYFGPGTRLTVT.

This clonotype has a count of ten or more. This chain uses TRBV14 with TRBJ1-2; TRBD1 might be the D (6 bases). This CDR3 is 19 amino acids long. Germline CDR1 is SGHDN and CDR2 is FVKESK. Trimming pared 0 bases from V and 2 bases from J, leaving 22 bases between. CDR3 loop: CASSQEDSKGGGRNYGYTF. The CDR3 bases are TGTGCCAGCAGCCAAGAAGATTCCAAGGGCGGGGGGCGGAACTATGGCTACACCTTC.

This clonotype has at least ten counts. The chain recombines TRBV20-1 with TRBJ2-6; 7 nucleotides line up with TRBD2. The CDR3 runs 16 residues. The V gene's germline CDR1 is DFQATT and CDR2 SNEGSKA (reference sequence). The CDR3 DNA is TGCAGCGCGGGGGTCAAAGGCGGCTCTGGGGCCAACGTCCTGACTTTC. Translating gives CSAGVKGGSGANVLTF.

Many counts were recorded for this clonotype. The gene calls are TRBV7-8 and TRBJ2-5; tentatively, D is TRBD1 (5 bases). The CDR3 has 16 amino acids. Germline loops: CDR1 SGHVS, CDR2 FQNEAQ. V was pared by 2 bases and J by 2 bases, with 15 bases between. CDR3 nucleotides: TGTGCCAGCAGCTTAATGGGCGGCAGGGCTCAAGAGACCCAGTACTTC. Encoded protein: CASSLMGGRAQETQYF.